Described below is a single T cell receptor beta chain sequence and its context. What it binds is unknown. This sample is drawn from a study of T-cell reconstitution after alpha-beta-depleted transplantation in children. Findings and caveats of the study: A year had passed since transplant, and T-cell counts and diversity by then came mostly from newly produced T cells. Reported findings indicate that, about two months after transplant, alpha-beta T cells came from several hundred expanded clones, which were derived from non-depleted graft cells.

The CDR3 has 16 amino acids. V shed 5 bases, J shed 3 bases, and the junction held 8 bases outside the gene matches. The germline gives CDR1 KGHDR, CDR2 SFDVKD. It was with unique molecular identifiers that the TCRbeta library was prepared. Each CDR3 protein gets one entry after TCRdb re-called the PCR reads with MiXCR. Altogether approximately 120,000 distinct CDR3 sequences are present, roughly 10% being singletons, with the ten largest covering 24%. The TCR originated in a girl under three years old who had a stem cell transplant for combined immunodeficiency, so the T cells may come from the graft donor. This chain connects TRBV24-1 to TRBJ2-1, with 8 bases lining up with TRBD2. The sequencing used PBMCs, mostly from graft donor cells, collected 180 days after TCRalphabeta/CD19-depleted stem cell transplant. The CDR3 region has the DNA TGTGCCACCAGTGGAGCCGGGACTAGGAACTACAATGAGCAGTTCTTC. It specifies CATSGAGTRNYNEQFF.